The following is a T cell receptor (beta chain) sequence with its context. This entry belongs to a study of blood T cell repertoires in COVID-19. Profiled with immunoSEQ multiplex PCR; TCRdb holds only in-frame clones, not every one. The profile shows under 130,000 clones, around 82% of them singletons. This receptor was taken from a human donor in a cohort sampled during active or convalescent COVID-19. The sequenced sample was peripheral blood.

The CDR3 sequence: CASSLENRYNSPLHF. The CDR3 nucleotides read TGTGCCAGCAGCTTAGAAAACCGCTACAATTCACCCCTCCACTTT. This chain links TRBV11-2 with TRBJ1-6; the D is unclear. Trimming pared 0 bases from V and 7 bases from J, leaving 10 bases between. This CDR3 region has 15 residues. CDR1 SGHAT and CDR2 FQNNGV come from the germline V gene.